These 20 T cell receptor beta chains came from one sample sequenced in a study of T cell repertoires in cytomegalovirus infection. MiXCR was run by TCRdb on the reads, yielding one entry per CDR3 protein. The repertoire holds about 740,000 distinct CDR3 sequences, with 35% to 45% as singletons. Sequencing input: PBMCs. The receptor source for this set is a human donor in good health (CMV status not recorded). Some clones in this sample may be carry-over from other donors' samples.

This clonotype was detected ten times or more. The gene calls are TRBV12-3 or TRBV12-4 and TRBJ1-1; TRBD1 is a possible D gene (6 bases). The V gene lost 5 bases and the J gene lost 1 base, with 11 bases spanning the gap. The CDR3 extends over 14 amino acids. The CDR3 reads CASSTGPTNTEAFF. The CDR3 bases are TGTGCCAGCAGTACAGGGCCCACGAACACTGAAGCTTTCTTT.

J is TRBJ2-7 and V is TRBV27; D gene ambiguous. This CDR3 is 13 amino acids long. Germline values: CDR1 MNHEY, CDR2 SMNVEV (reference sequence). Trimming removed 5 bases from V and 1 base from J, with 9 bases in between. CDR3 coding DNA: TGTGCCAGCAGTCCAGACATATCCTACGAGCAGTACTTC. This sequence encodes CASSPDISYEQYF.

V usage is TRBV20-1 and J usage is TRBJ2-5; D possibly corresponds to TRBD2 (5 bases). CDR3 size: 14 residues. The germline V gene has CDR1 DFQATT and CDR2 SNEGSKA (reference sequence). Trimming left V 5 bases short and J 4 bases short, with 17 bases between. CDR3 bases: TGCAGTGCTCCGACTTCGACTAAGCCAGAGACCCAGTACTTC. It specifies CSAPTSTKPETQYF.

To note about this clonotype: Because it lacks the conserved phenylalanine or tryptophan at the end, this CDR3 is likely a read error. The chain combines TRBV7-6 with TRBJ1-2; D call uncertain. CDR3 length: 14 residues. From germline, CDR1 is SGHVS and CDR2 FNYEAQ. The CDR3 region has the DNA TGTGCCTGCAGCTTAATTTCACAGACCTATGGCTACACCTTA. It translates to CACSLISQTYGYTL.

This clonotype was picked up a small number of times. This chain connects TRBV10-3 to TRBJ2-1, with D perhaps assigned TRBD1 or TRBD2 (5 bases each). The CDR3 sequence is 14 residues long. Trimming took off 6 bases at V and 7 bases at J, with 16 bases between the two ends. Germline loops: CDR1 ENHRY, CDR2 SYGVKD. CDR3 residues: CAIRTEGIRNEQFF. DNA for the CDR3: TGTGCCATCAGGACAGAGGGGATACGGAATGAGCAGTTCTTC.

V is TRBV28 and J is TRBJ1-1, with 7 nucleotides matching TRBD1. CDR1 and CDR2 (germline): MDHEN, SYDVKM. This CDR3 is 12 amino acids long. J gave up 11 bases and V 5 bases, and 8 bases lay outside the gene matches. Here the CDR3 DNA reads TGTGCCAGCAGTCTGCAACAGGGGCGGGCTTTCTTT. Protein: CASSLQQGRAFF.

The chain employs TRBV19 and TRBJ2-2; 8 positions match TRBD1. V was clipped by 2 bases and J by 4 bases; unmatched bases: 12. Germline lookup yields CDR1 LNHDA and CDR2 SQIVND (reference sequence). The CDR3 loop spans 18 amino acids. The DNA of the CDR3 is TGTGCCAGTAGTATAACTCGACAGGGGCGTTTGGGCACCGGGGAGCTGTTTTTT. Protein product: CASSITRQGRLGTGELFF.

The chain recombines TRBV2 with TRBJ2-1; D ambiguous. This CDR3 is built from 12 residues. The germline gives CDR1 SNHLY, CDR2 FYNNEI. V lost 5 bases to trimming and J lost 7 bases, with 9 bases between them. CDR3 coding DNA: TGTGCCAGCAGTCCGGACCATAATGAGCAGTTCTTC. It yields the protein CASSPDHNEQFF.

The chain employs TRBV28 and TRBJ1-5; D may be TRBD1 (5 bases). This CDR3 spans 16 amino acids. The germline gives CDR1 MDHEN, CDR2 SYDVKM. V gave up 6 bases and J gave up 3 bases, with 18 bases separating them. The chain's CDR3 is CASSPPRRGVNQPQHF. The CDR3 nucleotides read TGTGCCAGCAGCCCCCCTCGTAGGGGTGTCAATCAGCCCCAGCATTTT.

The chain links TRBV28 to TRBJ2-7; D may be TRBD1 (8 bases). Germline CDR1 MDHEN, CDR2 SYDVKM. The CDR3 has 21 amino acids. Between the trimmed V and J ends, which lost 4 bases and 3 bases, there was a span of 34 bases. The CDR3 bases are TGTGCCAGCAGTTCTCTTTCAATTCCCAGTTATAACAGGGGGGGAGACTACGAGCAGTACTTC. It specifies CASSSLSIPSYNRGGDYEQYF.

The V gene is TRBV15, the J gene TRBJ2-1; TRBD2 matches 10 bases. Germline V lookup: CDR1 LNHNV, CDR2 YYDKDF (reference sequence). The CDR3 has 16 residues. The J segment lost 3 bases and the V segment lost 3 bases, leaving 5 bases of the junction unmatched. CDR3 loop: CATSREREGLYNEQFF. The CDR3 nucleotides read TGTGCCACCAGCAGGGAGCGGGAGGGCCTCTACAATGAGCAGTTCTTC.

The chain links TRBV19 to TRBJ1-2, with 10 bases fitting TRBD1. The J segment lost 4 bases and the V segment lost 5 bases, leaving 4 bases of the junction unmatched. This CDR3 is 14 amino acids long. Looked up from germline, CDR1 is LNHDA and CDR2 is SQIVND (reference sequence). CDR3 region: CASSRDRGVYGYTF. For the CDR3, the DNA is TGTGCCAGTAGTCGGGACAGGGGAGTCTATGGCTACACCTTC.

This clonotype showed up many times. The rearrangement uses TRBV7-2 and TRBJ2-1; 12 nucleotides match TRBD2. The ends lost 6 bases at V and 5 bases at J; junction bases unmatched: 2. This CDR3 contains 14 residues. CDR1 is SGHTA, CDR2 FQGNSA, per germline. CDR3 residues: CASSRTSGNNEQFF. The CDR3 DNA follows: TGTGCCAGCAGTCGGACTAGCGGGAACAATGAGCAGTTCTTC.

The chain is built from TRBV5-1 and TRBJ2-5; D might be TRBD1 (5 bases). Germline CDR1 is SGHRS and CDR2 is YFSETQ. This CDR3 region has 15 residues. The V end was cut by 0 bases, the J end by 5 bases, with 14 bases between. Written as DNA, the CDR3 is TGCGCCAGCAGCTTGGCCTTTCAGGGTTGGGAGACCCAGTACTTC. It encodes CASSLAFQGWETQYF. Combining the CDR3 with reference TRBV5-1 and TRBJ2-5 gives the whole variable domain KAGVTQTPRYLIKTRGQQVTLSCSPISGHRSVSWYQQTPGQGLQFLFEYFSETQRNKGNFPGRFSGRQFSNSRSEMNVSTLELGDSALYLCASSLAFQGWETQYFGPGTRLLVL.

The rearrangement joins TRBV20-1 to TRBJ2-4; 10 bases match TRBD2. J was trimmed by 0 bases and V by 3 bases; bases with no gene match: 8. CDR3 length: 17 amino acids. The germline V gene encodes CDR1 DFQATT and CDR2 SNEGSKA (reference sequence). CDR3: CSARAVSGGLAKNIQYF. The CDR3, as DNA: TGCAGTGCTAGGGCCGTTAGCGGGGGGCTAGCCAAAAACATTCAGTACTTC.

The chain employs TRBV20-1 and TRBJ2-1, with D perhaps matching TRBD2 (5 bases). Trimming cost V 2 bases and J 5 bases, with 13 bases left between them. The CDR3 totals 14 residues. Looked up from germline, CDR1 is DFQATT and CDR2 is SNEGSKA (reference sequence). Written as DNA, the CDR3 is TGCAGTGCTAGAAGGGAGACCCGTAACAATGAGCAGTTCTTC. Its protein is CSARRETRNNEQFF.

This clonotype was observed a few times. The rearrangement links TRBV7-9 to TRBJ2-1; TRBD2 matches at 12 bases. The length of the CDR3 is 19 residues. With 1 base clipped from V and 6 bases from J, the junction kept 13 bases outside the gene matches. Germline V gene lookup returns CDR1 SEHNR and CDR2 FQNEAQ (reference sequence). CDR3 protein: CASSLEGRLAGVGGNEQFF. The DNA of the CDR3 is TGTGCCAGCAGCTTAGAAGGACGACTAGCGGGAGTCGGGGGCAATGAGCAGTTCTTC. The variable domain in full, completed from reference TRBV7-9 and TRBJ2-1, reads DTGVSQNPRHKITKRGQNVTFRCDPISEHNRLYWYRQTLGQGPEFLTYFQNEAQLEKSRLLSDRFSAERPKGSFSTLEIQRTEQGDSAMYLCASSLEGRLAGVGGNEQFFGPGTRLTVL.

This clonotype was observed at least ten times. The chain joins TRBV7-2 to TRBJ1-6; no definite D call. Per germline, CDR1 SGHTA and CDR2 FQGNSA. The CDR3 covers 14 residues. V shed 0 bases and J shed 8 bases, with 8 bases lying between them. In DNA, the CDR3 is TGTGCCAGCAGCTTAGCCGGCAGCCATTCACCCCTCCACTTT. Translated, it gives CASSLAGSHSPLHF.

This clonotype has more than one count but fewer than ten. The chain couples TRBV19 to TRBJ2-1; D unclear. This CDR3 spans 14 amino acids. Germline CDR1 reads LNHDA; CDR2 reads SQIVND (reference sequence). V lost 0 bases and J 10 bases, leaving 13 bases between the germline ends. CDR3 DNA: TGTGCCAGTAGTATAGATCTTGGCCTGCGGGAGCAGTTCTTC. Translation gives CASSIDLGLREQFF. Full variable domain (missing parts from reference TRBV19 and TRBJ2-1): DGGITQSPKYLFRKEGQNVTLSCEQNLNHDAMYWYRQDPGQGLRLIYYSQIVNDFQKGDIAEGYSVSREKKESFPLTVTSAQKNPTAFYLCASSIDLGLREQFFGPGTRLTVL.

This chain joins TRBV28 and TRBJ2-1; 14 nucleotides line up with TRBD2. Germline trimming cut 5 bases from V and 5 bases from J; bases unmatched to any gene: 5. The CDR3 loop spans 16 amino acids. CDR1 and CDR2 (germline): MDHEN, SYDVKM. CDR3 coding DNA: TGTGCCAGCAGTCGCGGACTAGCGGGGGGCCACAATGAGCAGTTCTTC. The encoded protein is CASSRGLAGGHNEQFF.